This T cell receptor beta chain came from a study of technical replicates of blood from several donors. The assay was immunoSEQ multiplex PCR, and TCRdb's table has in-frame clones only and misses some. The table lists 75,000 or so clones, roughly 94% of them singletons. The germline V gene encodes CDR1 SGHTA and CDR2 FQGNSA. This CDR3 has 14 residues. With 5 bases removed from V and 6 bases from J, the gap between germline ends came to 16 bases. Specimen: T cells isolated from PBMCs. The genes are TRBV7-2 and TRBJ1-1; D is unclear. This receptor was identified in a human donor in good health. DNA for the CDR3: TGTGCCAGCAGCGGGAGACACGTCCCCCCTGAAGCTTTCTTT. This gives the protein CASSGRHVPPEAFF.